The present T cell receptor beta chain was sequenced within a study of early stage breast cancer tumors. Turning to the study itself: Each sample averaged around 9.5-fold read coverage. Study-level results: Compared with adjacent normal breast tissue, tumors showed around 2.7-fold greater T cell density and higher clonality.

This clone was seen once. As yet, its antigen is unknown. Germline CDR1 and CDR2: ENHRY and SYGVKD. The CDR3 spans 15 residues. The V end was cut by 2 bases, the J end by 1 base, with 11 bases between. About 20-55 mg of tumor tissue was diced per sample. Blood replicates held 0.5 ug DNA, tumor or normal breast roughly 1.5 ug, two each. Sequencing was performed with immunoSEQ multiplex PCR; in TCRdb, only in-frame clones are kept and a portion is missing. The sample lists tens of thousands of clones, roughly 80% occurring once. Material for sequencing was breast tumor tissue. This TCR came from a person in their thirties with breast cancer. The J gene is TRBJ1-1, the V gene TRBV10-3; maybe TRBD1 (6 bases). The CDR3 DNA is TGTGCCATCAGTGAGGCACAGGGAGGGAACACTGAAGCTTTCTTT. It is translated as CAISEAQGGNTEAFF.